One and the same sample provided the 3 T cell receptor beta chains below, sequenced in a study of T-cell reconstitution after alpha-beta-depleted transplantation in children. A library of TCRbeta sequences, prepared with unique molecular identifiers, was generated. TCRdb processed the PCR reads anew with MiXCR; each CDR3 protein has one entry. The repertoire holds about a million distinct CDR3 sequences, around 30% seen once, with around 30% in the top ten. This specimen consisted of PBMCs, mostly from graft donor cells, obtained 360 days after TCRalphabeta/CD19-depleted stem cell transplant. The receptors here all came from a boy in the first two years of life who had a stem cell transplant for SCID, so the T cells may come from the graft donor.

This sequence joins TRBV7-2 and TRBJ2-5; no clear D gene. This CDR3 region has 13 residues. Deletions cut 6 bases from V and 7 bases from J, with 15 bases between. CDR1 is SGHTA, CDR2 FQGNSA, per germline. CDR3 amino acids: CASSQEPVATQYF. The CDR3 region has the DNA TGTGCCAGCAGTCAGGAACCGGTGGCGACCCAGTACTTC. Full variable domain (rest looked up from reference TRBV7-2 and TRBJ2-5): GAGVSQSPSNKVTEKGKDVELRCDPISGHTALYWYRQSLGQGLEFLIYFQGNSAPDKSGLPSDRFSAERTGGSVSTLTIQRTQQEDSAVYLCASSQEPVATQYFGPGTRLLVL.

The rearrangement uses TRBV4-2 and TRBJ2-1; 10 bases are a match to TRBD2. Per germline, CDR1 LGHNA and CDR2 YNFKEQ. V lost 2 bases and J lost 4; bases outside the gene matches: 11. The CDR3 is 18 residues long. CDR3 sequence: CASSQPSASGGPYNEQFF. In DNA, the CDR3 is TGTGCCAGCAGCCAACCTTCGGCTAGCGGGGGACCATACAATGAGCAGTTCTTC.

Points on this clonotype: The junction departs from the called germline gene at one end, perhaps through a read error. The chain links TRBV20-1 to TRBJ1-1, with a tentative D call TRBD1 (6 bases). Germline CDR1 is DFQATT and CDR2 is SNEGSKA (reference sequence). The CDR3 spans 13 residues. CDR3 protein: CSAILDLGAFLLF. DNA of the CDR3: TGCAGTGCTATCCTGGACCTGGGGGCCTTCCTGCTGTTT.